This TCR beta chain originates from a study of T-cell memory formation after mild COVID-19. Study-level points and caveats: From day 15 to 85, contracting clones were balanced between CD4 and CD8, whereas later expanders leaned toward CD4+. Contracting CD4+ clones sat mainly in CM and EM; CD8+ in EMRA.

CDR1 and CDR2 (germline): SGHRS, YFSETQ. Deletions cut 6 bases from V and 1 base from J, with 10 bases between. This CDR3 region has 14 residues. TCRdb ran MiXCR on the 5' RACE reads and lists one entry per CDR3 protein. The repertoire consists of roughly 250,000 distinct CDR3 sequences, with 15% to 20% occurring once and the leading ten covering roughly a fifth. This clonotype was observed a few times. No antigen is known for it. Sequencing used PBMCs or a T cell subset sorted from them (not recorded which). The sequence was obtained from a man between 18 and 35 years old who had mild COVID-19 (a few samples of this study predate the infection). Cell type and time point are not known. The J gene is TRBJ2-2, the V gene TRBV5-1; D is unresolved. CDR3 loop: CASIKDGNTGELFF. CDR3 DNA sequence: TGCGCCAGCATCAAGGACGGGAACACCGGGGAGCTGTTTTTT.